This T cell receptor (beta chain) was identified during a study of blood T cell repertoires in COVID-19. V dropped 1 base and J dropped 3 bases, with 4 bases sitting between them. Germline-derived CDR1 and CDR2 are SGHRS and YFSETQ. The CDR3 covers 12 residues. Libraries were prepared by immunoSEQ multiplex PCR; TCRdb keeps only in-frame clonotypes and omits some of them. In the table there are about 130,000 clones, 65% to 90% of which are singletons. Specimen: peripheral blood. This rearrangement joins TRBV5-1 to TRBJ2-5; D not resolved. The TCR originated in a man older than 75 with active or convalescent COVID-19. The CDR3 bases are TGCGCCAGCAGCTTGCTAGAAGAGACCCAGTACTTC. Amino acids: CASSLLEETQYF.